This is a list of T cell receptor beta chains from one sample in a study of cytomegalovirus exposure and HLA in healthy donors. Assay used: immunoSEQ multiplex PCR; TCRdb lists only in-frame clones, some missing. This table has about 60,000 clones, roughly 75% appearing once. The source material was PBMCs. The receptors come from a woman under 40 in good health and CMV-seronegative. Each CDR3 is given with its conserved first and last residue. A D gene is named only where the DNA matches it firmly. A clone size is listed for some rows: how often the clone was seen (once, few, many), or a class if it is expanded.

V gene	D gene	J gene	clone size	CDR3 DNA	CDR3 protein
TRBV4-1	TRBD1	TRBJ2-1	once	TGCGCCAGCAGCGCTCCGGGACAGGGTTCGAATGAGCAGTTCTTC	CASSAPGQGSNEQFF
TRBV11-3	-	TRBJ1-1	-	TGTGCCAGCAGCTTCCACAGGGCAACCAACACTGAAGCTTTCTTT	CASSFHRATNTEAFF
TRBV7-7	TRBD2	TRBJ2-7	-	TGTGCTAGCAGCTTAGCAGCGGGAGCTTCCGAGCAGTACTTC	CASSLAAGASEQYF
TRBV29-1	TRBD1	TRBJ2-4	-	TGCAGCGTCAGGGGGACAAACATTCAGTACTTC	CSVRGTNIQYF
TRBV25-1	TRBD2	TRBJ2-5	few	TGTGCCAGCAGTGACCCCGGGACTAGCGGGGAGACCCAGTACTTC	CASSDPGTSGETQYF
TRBV10-1	TRBD2	TRBJ2-3	-	TGCGCCAGCAGTGCTAGCGGGAGCACAGATACGCAGTATTTT	CASSASGSTDTQYF
TRBV29-1	TRBD1	TRBJ1-2	-	TGCAGCGTCCAGGGGACAGGCTATGGCTACACCTTC	CSVQGTGYGYTF
TRBV11-2	-	TRBJ2-7	-	TGTGCCAGCAGCTTCCCAGGATCCTACGAGCAGTACTTC	CASSFPGSYEQYF
TRBV5-1	-	TRBJ2-7	-	TGCGCCAGCAGCTTGGGGGCGCGGCAGTACTTC	CASSLGARQYF
TRBV2	-	TRBJ2-7	-	TGTGCCATCGGAACTAGAGACGAGCAGTACTTC	CAIGTRDEQYF
TRBV6-1	TRBD1	TRBJ1-2	-	TGTGCCAGCAGTGACTCCGGGACAGGCGGCGATGGCTACACCTTC	CASSDSGTGGDGYTF
TRBV14	-	TRBJ2-7	few	TGTGCCAGCAGCCAAGAAAGGGGGTTAGGTCATGAAGAGCAGTACTTC	CASSQERGLGHEEQYF
TRBV9	TRBD1	TRBJ2-2	-	TGTGCCAGCAGCGCAAGCCGGGACAGGGGGTGGGCCGGGGAGCTGTTTTTT	CASSASRDRGWAGELFF
TRBV10-3	-	TRBJ2-3	-	TGTGCCATCAGTGAGTCGTTAAGCACAGATACGCAGTATTTT	CAISESLSTDTQYF
TRBV6-5	-	TRBJ1-2	-	TGTGCCAGCAGTTACTCGATGAGAGGTGGCTACACCTTC	CASSYSMRGGYTF
TRBV7-8	TRBD2	TRBJ2-3	-	TGTGCCAGCAGCTCTAGCGGGGGGAAGATAAATACGCAGTATTTT	CASSSSGGKINTQYF
TRBV6-5	-	TRBJ2-1	-	TGTGCCAGCACGGGCCGGGGAAGCTCCTACAATGAGCAGTTCTTC	CASTGRGSSYNEQFF
TRBV10-3	TRBD1	TRBJ1-1	-	TGTGCCATCAGTGAGCCGAGACAGGGGTTGTTTGAAGCTTTCTTT	CAISEPRQGLFEAFF
TRBV7-8	TRBD1	TRBJ2-7	-	TGTGCCAGCAGCCCCCGGGACAGACTCTACGAGCAGTACTTC	CASSPRDRLYEQYF
TRBV6-5	-	TRBJ1-5	once	TGTGCCAGCAGGGACAGTTTAAATCAGCCCCAGCATTTT	CASRDSLNQPQHF
TRBV18	TRBD1	TRBJ2-5	-	TGTGCCAGCTCACGCAGGGGGCTACAAGAGACCCAGTACTTC	CASSRRGLQETQYF
TRBV2	-	TRBJ2-7	-	TGTGCCAGCAGTCAGACTAGGCGACTAGACGAGCAGTACTTC	CASSQTRRLDEQYF
TRBV27	TRBD2	TRBJ2-1	-	TGTGCCAGCACCAAGACTAGCAACAATGAGCAGTTCTTC	CASTKTSNNEQFF
TRBV14	TRBD2	TRBJ2-2	-	TGTGCCAGCAGCCAGGCGGGGAGGGGCACCGGGGAGCTGTTTTTT	CASSQAGRGTGELFF
TRBV7-2	TRBD2	TRBJ2-7	-	TGTGCCAGCAGCGGATCCGGGACTAGCGGGAAGGGGGCCTACGGGCAGTACTTC	CASSGSGTSGKGAYGQYF
TRBV7-8	TRBD2	TRBJ2-7	-	TGTGCCAGCAGAGCCCGTTCGGGAGGGGGGTACGAGCAGTACTTC	CASRARSGGGYEQYF
TRBV4-3	TRBD2	TRBJ2-7	-	TGCGCCAGCAGCCAAGAAAGCCCGAGACTAGCGGGAGATCACGAGCAGTACTTC	CASSQESPRLAGDHEQYF
TRBV7-2	TRBD2	TRBJ2-5	once	TGTGCCAGCAGCTCTAGCGGGGGGTACCAAGAGACCCAGTACTTC	CASSSSGGYQETQYF
TRBV30	TRBD1	TRBJ1-1	few	TGTGCCTCTGGACAGGCGGGTGGAAAAGCTTTCTTT	CASGQAGGKAFF
TRBV6-5	-	TRBJ1-1	-	TGTGCCAGCAGTTACGCGGGGGAACTGTCCACTGAAGCTTTCTTT	CASSYAGELSTEAFF
TRBV12-5	-	TRBJ2-7	-	TGTGCTAGTGGTCCCCAGCGCGAGCAGTACTTC	CASGPQREQYF
TRBV9	-	TRBJ1-1	-	TGTGCCAGCAGCCCTCAAGGTGGGGGCTTTACTGAAGCTTTCTTT	CASSPQGGGFTEAFF
TRBV30	TRBD2	TRBJ2-2	-	TGTGCCTGGAAAGAGGGGGCTAGCGGGAGCCCGGGGACCGGGGAGCTGTTTTTT	CAWKEGASGSPGTGELFF
TRBV9	TRBD1	TRBJ1-2	-	TGTGCCAGCAGCAGACAGGGGACCTATGGCTACACCTTC	CASSRQGTYGYTF
TRBV29-1	TRBD2	TRBJ2-3	few	TGCAGCGTTGAAGATCCCCTTAGCGGGGGGCGCACAGATACGCAGTATTTT	CSVEDPLSGGRTDTQYF
TRBV28	-	TRBJ2-6	once	TGTGCCAGCAGTCGGGGTAAGATCCCCGCTGGGGCCAACGTCCTGACTTTC	CASSRGKIPAGANVLTF
TRBV4-1	TRBD2	TRBJ2-7	-	TGCGCCAGCAGCCAAGAAGGTTTCGAAAGCGGGAGGGCCTACGAGCAGTACTTC	CASSQEGFESGRAYEQYF
TRBV7-7	-	TRBJ2-7	-	TGTGCCAGCAGCTACCGACAGGACTACGAGCAGTACTTC	CASSYRQDYEQYF
TRBV2	TRBD2	TRBJ2-7	-	TGTGCCAGCAGTGGGACTAGCGGGGAGTCCTACGAGCAGTACTTC	CASSGTSGESYEQYF
TRBV30	TRBD1	TRBJ2-1	-	TGTGCCTGGAACAGGGGGAGCCCGTATGAGCAGTTCTTC	CAWNRGSPYEQFF
TRBV29-1	-	TRBJ1-1	-	TGCAGCGTCCAATCGGGTACTGAAGCTTTCTTT	CSVQSGTEAFF
TRBV15	-	TRBJ2-7	-	TGTGCCACCAGCAGAGAAGACAGAATCTACGAGCAGTACTTC	CATSREDRIYEQYF
TRBV10-1	TRBD1	TRBJ2-2	-	TGCGCCATACGGGACAGGGGGCCCGGGGAGCTGTTTTTT	CAIRDRGPGELFF
TRBV29-1	TRBD2	TRBJ2-7	-	TGCAGCGCTGGACTAGCGGGCTACGAGCAGTACTTC	CSAGLAGYEQYF
TRBV7-6	-	TRBJ2-3	-	TGTGCCAGCAGCTCCTCCTGGGGCCCAGATACGCAGTATTTT	CASSSSWGPDTQYF
TRBV13	-	TRBJ1-5	-	TGTGCCAGCAGCACCGAGGGTCAGCCCCAGCATTTT	CASSTEGQPQHF
TRBV14	-	TRBJ2-2	once	TGTGCCAGCAGGCAGACAGGATTTTTCACCGGGGAGCTGTTTTTT	CASRQTGFFTGELFF
TRBV6-5	-	TRBJ1-2	-	TGTGCCAGCAGTTACCTCGACACTAGTGGCTACACCTTC	CASSYLDTSGYTF
TRBV19	-	TRBJ1-1	-	TGTGCCAGTAGTATAGCAGATTGGGCTTTCTTT	CASSIADWAFF
TRBV18	TRBD1	TRBJ1-1	-	TGTGCCAGCTCCCCGTCAGGGGGCACTGAAGCTTTCTTT	CASSPSGGTEAFF
TRBV6-5	-	TRBJ2-1	once	TGTGCCAGCAAGGGAGGGGGCAATGAGCAGTTCTTC	CASKGGGNEQFF
TRBV10-2	TRBD2	TRBJ2-1	few	TGCGCCAGCAGTCCGGGACTAGCGGGGGACAACAATGAGCAGTTCTTC	CASSPGLAGDNNEQFF
TRBV29-1	-	TRBJ1-4	-	TGCAGCGTTGGGGGGGTCGGAGAAAAACTGTTTTTT	CSVGGVGEKLFF
TRBV29-1	TRBD1	TRBJ2-7	-	TGCAGCGTTGCTCGGGACAGACCCCTCGAGCAGTACTTC	CSVARDRPLEQYF
TRBV7-9	TRBD1	TRBJ2-7	once	TGTGCCAGCAGCTTGGGTGGGACAGGGGGCCACGAGCAGTACTTC	CASSLGGTGGHEQYF